The 11 T cell receptor beta chains below come from one sample, sequenced in a study of T cells in narcolepsy. Generated by immunoSEQ multiplex PCR, the TCRdb table keeps only in-frame clones and is missing some. In the table there are tens of thousands of clones, roughly 74% of which are singletons. Sample: CD45RA- memory CD4+ T cells from PBMCs. The receptors originated from a human donor with narcolepsy.

Comment on this clone: Relative to the germline gene, one junction end is altered; a read error may explain this. The chain has TRBV7-8 and TRBJ2-7; D remains ambiguous. Germline V gives CDR1 SGHVS, CDR2 FQNEAQ. The CDR3 runs 12 residues. The CDR3 spells CASSPTSGDPDF. The CDR3 region has the DNA TGTGCCAGCAGCCCCACTTCGGGTGACCCAGACTTC. The full variable domain, rest sourced from reference TRBV7-8 and TRBJ2-7, is GAGVSQSPRYKVAKRGQDVALRCDPISGHVSLFWYQQALGQGPEFLTYFQNEAQLDKSGLPSDRFFAERPEGSVSTLKIQRTQQEDSAVYLCASSPTSGDPDFGPGTRLTVT.

In its sample, this clone was seen a few times. The rearrangement uses TRBV5-5 and TRBJ2-5, with TRBD2 identical over 14 bases. Germline CDR1 and CDR2: SGHKS and YYEKEE (reference sequence). The junction had 1 base not matched to a gene; V was cut back by 8 bases and J by 1 base. This CDR3 is 14 amino acids long. The CDR3 region has the DNA TGTGCCAGTGGGACTAGCGGGGGCCAAGAGACCCAGTACTTC. This encodes CASGTSGGQETQYF.

The chain joins TRBV6-5 to TRBJ2-3; D gene uncertain. Germline V gene lookup returns CDR1 MNHEY and CDR2 SVGAGI. V dropped 5 bases and J dropped 0 bases, with 9 bases sitting between them. The CDR3 has 14 amino acids. DNA for the CDR3: TGTGCCAGCAGTGAAGTCTCTAGCACAGATACGCAGTATTTT. This translates into CASSEVSSTDTQYF.

V usage is TRBV6-9 and J usage is TRBJ2-7, with 13 nucleotides matching TRBD2. Trimming removed 5 bases from V and 5 bases from J; junction bases left unmatched: 6. Germline values: CDR1 MNHGY, CDR2 SVAAGI. This CDR3 region has 15 residues. The CDR3 is CASSRTSGGLNEQYF. The CDR3 region has the DNA TGTGCCAGCAGTCGGACTAGCGGGGGTTTAAACGAGCAGTACTTC.

This chain links TRBV7-9 with TRBJ2-7, with 8 bases identical to TRBD1. The CDR3 spans 15 residues. Trimming cost V 5 bases and J 5 bases; bases outside gene matches: 11. Germline assignment: CDR1 SEHNR and CDR2 FQNEAQ (reference sequence). CDR3 sequence: CASSPRTGIGHEQYF. The CDR3 DNA reads as TGTGCCAGCAGCCCCCGGACAGGGATTGGGCACGAGCAGTACTTC.

In this sample, this clone turned up once. The chain employs TRBV12-2 and TRBJ1-1. TRBV12-2 is assigned pseudogene status. The CDR3 covers 13 residues. As DNA, the CDR3 is TGTGCAAGTCGCCCCGGGGGGAGAACTGAAGCTTTCTTT. It translates to CASRPGGRTEAFF.

The V gene is TRBV5-4, the J gene TRBJ2-1, with D possibly being TRBD1 (5 bases). The CDR3 is made up of 16 amino acids. Per the germline V gene, CDR1 is SGHNT and CDR2 is YYREEE (reference sequence). The V end was cut by 2 bases, the J end by 7 bases, with 19 bases between. CDR3 coding DNA: TGTGCCAGCAGCTTAATAAGGGGCGCGGTTGGGAATGAGCAGTTCTTC. It specifies CASSLIRGAVGNEQFF.

This chain joins TRBV29-1 and TRBJ2-5; 9 bases fit TRBD2. CDR1 and CDR2 from the germline V gene are SQVTM and ANQGSEA. The CDR3 covers 13 residues. The V segment lost 7 bases and the J segment 4 bases; nucleotides outside the gene matches: 7. CDR3 in DNA: TGCAGCGGCGGGGGGGGGTGGTCAGAGACCCAGTACTTC. Protein sequence: CSGGGGWSETQYF.

The rearrangement uses TRBV2 and TRBJ2-5; D remains unclear. V was pared by 8 bases and J by 5 bases, with 18 bases between. This CDR3 contains 14 residues. The germline V gene encodes CDR1 SNHLY and CDR2 FYNNEI. CDR3 sequence (DNA): TGTGCCAGCGCCCGAGAGTCGGGTAGGGAGACCCAGTACTTC. Its translation is CASARESGRETQYF.

This clone has just a few counts. The rearrangement joins TRBV10-1 to TRBJ2-4; 10 nucleotides line up with TRBD1. Trimming at V came to 0 bases and at J to 9 bases, leaving 2 bases not matched to a gene. This CDR3 contains 14 residues. CDR1 and CDR2 from the germline V gene are WNHNN and SYGVQD (reference sequence). The CDR3 reads CASSESTGGGIQYF. The CDR3 nucleotides are TGCGCCAGCAGTGAGTCGACAGGGGGCGGCATTCAGTACTTC.

This clone has only one observation. The chain's CDR3 is CASNPGAGGGTEAFF. CDR3 DNA: TGTGCCAGCAACCCTGGTGCAGGGGGAGGAACTGAAGCTTTCTTT. The chain recombines TRBV7-2 with TRBJ1-1; 7 bases line up with TRBD1. This CDR3 has 15 residues. The germline gives CDR1 SGHTA, CDR2 FQGNSA. V shed 7 bases and J 5 bases; nucleotides not matched to a gene: 13.